These 2 T cell receptor beta chains were all obtained from the same sample, sequenced in a study of T cells in Graves' hyperthyroidism and ophthalmopathy. It was RNA transcripts that yielded the amplified TCR beta CDR3 regions. TCR CDR3 regions were first amplified by RT-PCR with HTBI primers. One entry per CDR3 protein, called by TCRdb with MiXCR from the multiplex PCR reads. The sample has hundreds of thousands of distinct CDR3 sequences; approximately 24% are singletons. The source material was blood. The receptors come from a woman in her twenties or thirties with Graves' ophthalmopathy.

This clonotype was seen many times. The rearrangement links TRBV12-3 or TRBV12-4 to TRBJ1-2, with D hard to call. Trimming shortened V by 7 bases and J by 6 bases, and 30 bases separated the two germline ends. CDR3 size: 18 residues. CDR3 sequence: CASTYPLTREGMFDGYTF. CDR3 coding DNA: TGTGCCAGCACCTACCCCCTGACTCGAGAGGGAATGTTCGATGGCTACACCTTC.

This clonotype was observed at least ten times. This chain joins TRBV11-3 and TRBJ2-2; possibly TRBD1 for D (5 bases). CDR3 length: 15 amino acids. Trimming cost V 1 base and J 3 bases, with 9 bases left between them. Germline CDR1 is SGHNT and CDR2 is YENEEA. The CDR3, as DNA: TGTGCCAGCAGCTTAGTCGGACACTACACCGGGGAGCTGTTTTTT. This translates into CASSLVGHYTGELFF.